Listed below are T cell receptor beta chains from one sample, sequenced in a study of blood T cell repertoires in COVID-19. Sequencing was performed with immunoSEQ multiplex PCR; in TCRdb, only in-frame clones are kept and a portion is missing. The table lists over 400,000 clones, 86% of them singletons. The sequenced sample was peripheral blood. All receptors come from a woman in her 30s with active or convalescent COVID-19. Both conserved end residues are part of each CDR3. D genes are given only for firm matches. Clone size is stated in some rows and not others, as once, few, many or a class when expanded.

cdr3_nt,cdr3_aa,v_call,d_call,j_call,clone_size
TGTGCCAGCAGCTTAGATGGGACAGGGGGTGATGGCTACACCTTC,CASSLDGTGGDGYTF,TRBV11-2,TRBD1,TRBJ1-2,few
TGTGCCAGCAGTGAGCGCGGGACAGGTTTTAATCGAGGCTACACCTTC,CASSERGTGFNRGYTF,TRBV2,TRBD1,TRBJ1-2,-
TGTGCCAGCAGACAGACTAGCGGGGGTGCTAATGAGCAGTTCTTC,CASRQTSGGANEQFF,TRBV2,TRBD2,TRBJ2-1,-
TGTGCCAGCTCCGTCACCTGGACAGGGGAACATGGCTACACCTTC,CASSVTWTGEHGYTF,TRBV25-1,TRBD1,TRBJ1-2,-
TGTGCCAGCTCACCACGCGACAACGGCTACGAGCAGTACTTC,CASSPRDNGYEQYF,TRBV18,-,TRBJ2-7,-
TGCGCCAGCAGCTTGGACGGGATGAACACTGAAGCTTTCTTT,CASSLDGMNTEAFF,TRBV5-1,-,TRBJ1-1,-
TGTGCCAGCAGTTTTCCAGGAAGCAATGAGCAGTTCTTC,CASSFPGSNEQFF,TRBV27,-,TRBJ2-1,-
TGTGCCAGCAGCCTGAACAGGGAAAATCAGCCCCAGCATTTT,CASSLNRENQPQHF,TRBV11-3,-,TRBJ1-5,few
TGTGCCAGCAGCTTAACCAGGACAGGCTATCACGAAAAACTGTTTTTT,CASSLTRTGYHEKLFF,TRBV11-2,TRBD1,TRBJ1-4,few
TGTGCCAGCAGCACCCGGGACTTCCAAGAGACCCAGTACTTC,CASSTRDFQETQYF,TRBV7-9,-,TRBJ2-5,-
TGTGCCAGCAGCCAAGATCGGGTGGGCTACACCTTC,CASSQDRVGYTF,TRBV14,-,TRBJ1-2,-
TGTGCCAGTAGAGGTCCTCGGGGGGTTAACTATGGCTACACCTTC,CASRGPRGVNYGYTF,TRBV19,-,TRBJ1-2,few
TGTGCCAGCAGCTTGGCGGGAACTTACTCTGGAAACACCATATATTTT,CASSLAGTYSGNTIYF,TRBV5-4,-,TRBJ1-3,-
TGTGCCAGCAGCCCCACCCGGGGGGGTCTAGCCAAAAACATTCAGTACTTC,CASSPTRGGLAKNIQYF,TRBV11-2,TRBD2,TRBJ2-4,-
TGTGCCAGCAGCCCCAGGGTGGGCAATCAGCCCCAGCATTTT,CASSPRVGNQPQHF,TRBV5-8,-,TRBJ1-5,-
TGTGCCAGCAGCCCCGGGACAGGGGGGGATGGCTACACCTTC,CASSPGTGGDGYTF,TRBV7-9,TRBD1,TRBJ1-2,-
TGTGCCATCAGAAGGGGGACTAGCGGGAACAACGAGCAGTACTTC,CAIRRGTSGNNEQYF,TRBV10-3,TRBD2,TRBJ2-7,-
TGCGCCAGCAGCTTGGTGGTCGGAGACTCCTACGAGCAGTACTTC,CASSLVVGDSYEQYF,TRBV5-1,-,TRBJ2-7,-
TGTGCCAGCAGCAACTCGGGATTTTTGGGGAATGAGCAGTTCTTC,CASSNSGFLGNEQFF,TRBV7-2,-,TRBJ2-1,-
TGTGCCAGCAGCTCATTAGAGGTGGATACGCAGTATTTT,CASSSLEVDTQYF,TRBV7-2,-,TRBJ2-3,-
TGCGCCAGCAGCTTGAGGCAGGGGACAGATACGCAGTATTTT,CASSLRQGTDTQYF,TRBV5-1,-,TRBJ2-3,once
TGCAGCGCCGCCACAGGGGGCGCCAACTATGGCTACACCTTC,CSAATGGANYGYTF,TRBV29-1,TRBD1,TRBJ1-2,-
TGCGCCAGCAGCCAGACTAGCGGGCAAGAGACCCAGTACTTC,CASSQTSGQETQYF,TRBV5-1,TRBD2,TRBJ2-5,-
TGTGCCAGCAGTTTAAAACAGGGCTACGAGCAGTACTTC,CASSLKQGYEQYF,TRBV27,-,TRBJ2-7,once
TGTGCCAGCGAGGGGGCGCGAGGCTATGGCTACACCTTC,CASEGARGYGYTF,TRBV7-2,TRBD1,TRBJ1-2,-
TGTGCCAGCAGTAAAACAGGGGGTGGCAATCAGCCCCAGCATTTT,CASSKTGGGNQPQHF,TRBV6-5,TRBD1,TRBJ1-5,-
TGTGCCTGGAGTGTTGGGGCCACTGAAGCTTTCTTT,CAWSVGATEAFF,TRBV30,-,TRBJ1-1,-
TGCGCCAGCAGCTTGGGCGGGAACGATCAGCCCCAGCATTTT,CASSLGGNDQPQHF,TRBV5-1,-,TRBJ1-5,-
TGCGCCAGCAGCGGACAGGCGGGCACTGAAGCTTTCTTT,CASSGQAGTEAFF,TRBV10-2,TRBD1,TRBJ1-1,-
TGTGCCAGCAACGCAGGGACTAGCGGAACCTACGAGCAGTACTTC,CASNAGTSGTYEQYF,TRBV6-5,TRBD2,TRBJ2-7,-
TGTGCCAGCAGCCAAGACGGACTCGGAGGCTACACCTTC,CASSQDGLGGYTF,TRBV5-4,-,TRBJ1-2,-
TGTGCCAGTAGTATAAACCCGGACACCTACACGAGCGGGGAGCTGTTTTTT,CASSINPDTYTSGELFF,TRBV19,-,TRBJ2-2,-
TGTGCCAGCAGCTCGGGACAGGGGGCGTCTGGGGCCAACGTCCTGACTTTC,CASSSGQGASGANVLTF,TRBV7-6,TRBD1,TRBJ2-6,-
TGTGCCAGCGGGCCAGGGCAGGGGACAGATACGCAGTATTTT,CASGPGQGTDTQYF,TRBV3-1/TRBV3-2,-,TRBJ2-3,-
TGTGCCAGCAGTTTTCGCGAGTCCACTGAAGCTTTCTTT,CASSFRESTEAFF,TRBV28,-,TRBJ1-1,-
TGTGCCAGCAGGCTACAGGGATACTATGGCTACACCTTC,CASRLQGYYGYTF,TRBV12-3/TRBV12-4,-,TRBJ1-2,once
TGCGCCAGCAGCTCCCTTCCTGGAGAGTCAGATACGCAGTATTTT,CASSSLPGESDTQYF,TRBV5-1,-,TRBJ2-3,-
TGTGCCAGCAGGGGACATTACAATTCACCCCTCCACTTT,CASRGHYNSPLHF,TRBV25-1,-,TRBJ1-6,few
TGTGCCAGCAGCTTATATGCGGATACGCAGTATTTT,CASSLYADTQYF,TRBV7-2,-,TRBJ2-3,-
TGCGCCAGCAGCTTGGAGCCCGTGTCCTATGGCTACACCTTC,CASSLEPVSYGYTF,TRBV5-1,-,TRBJ1-2,-
TGCAGCGTCGTCTACGGGACTCACAATTACAATGAGCAGTTCTTC,CSVVYGTHNYNEQFF,TRBV29-1,-,TRBJ2-1,-
TGCGCCAGCGCCCAAGTGAGGAGAAATCAGCCCCAGCATTTT,CASAQVRRNQPQHF,TRBV4-1,-,TRBJ1-5,-
TGTGCCAGCAGCTTGCGGGACACTATTCAAGAGACCCAGTACTTC,CASSLRDTIQETQYF,TRBV5-4,-,TRBJ2-5,-
TGCGCCAGCAGCTTGGAGTTGGACTTTAAAGCTTTCTTT,CASSLELDFKAFF,TRBV5-1,-,TRBJ1-1,-
TGTGCCAGCAGCCAAGGGAGGTCTCCTAATGAAAAACTGTTTTTT,CASSQGRSPNEKLFF,TRBV14,-,TRBJ1-4,-
TGTGCCAGCAGTTACTCGGGTGAGGGAGGCGAGCAGTACTTC,CASSYSGEGGEQYF,TRBV6-2/TRBV6-3,-,TRBJ2-7,-
TGCAGCGTTGAGCTAGCGGAGCACTACAATGAGCAGTTCTTC,CSVELAEHYNEQFF,TRBV29-1,TRBD2,TRBJ2-1,-
TGTGCCAGCAGCCGACGGGACACTCCGAACACCGGGGAGCTGTTTTTT,CASSRRDTPNTGELFF,TRBV14,-,TRBJ2-2,-
TGTGCCAGCAGTGAAGTGGGGGCAGACACTGAAGCTTTCTTT,CASSEVGADTEAFF,TRBV2,-,TRBJ1-1,-
TGTGCCAGCAGCGACGGACTGGACACTGAAGCTTTCTTT,CASSDGLDTEAFF,TRBV6-5,-,TRBJ1-1,once
TGTGCCAGCAGTGAAGCCCAACCGGGACAGGGGCGATTGAACACTGAAGCTTTCTTT,CASSEAQPGQGRLNTEAFF,TRBV6-1,TRBD1,TRBJ1-1,-
TGTGCCAGCAGTTGGAGAGTAACCTTTGAAAAACTGTTTTTT,CASSWRVTFEKLFF,TRBV6-5,-,TRBJ1-4,-
TGTGCCATCATCTCGGGAAACACCATATATTTT,CAIISGNTIYF,TRBV10-3,-,TRBJ1-3,-
TGTGCCAGCAGCCGACAGGGGGGAGAGAACACTGAAGCTTTCTTT,CASSRQGGENTEAFF,TRBV7-9,TRBD1,TRBJ1-1,few